Here is one TCR beta chain with its context. The data belong to a study of OX40 agonist ivuxolimab in advanced cancers. About the research overall: People in dose escalation had one of these cancers: hepatocellular carcinoma, melanoma, renal cell or head and neck cancer. Averaging about 60 years in age, with a range of about 20 to 90, the cohort was around 87% male. In three patients, partial responses were observed, one with hepatocellular carcinoma and two with cutaneous melanoma.

Prior autoimmune disease or systemic immunosuppression barred patients. TCRdb's table, derived via immunoSEQ multiplex PCR, lists solely in-frame clones and lacks some. Here the sample spans tens of thousands of clones, roughly three quarters being singletons. Trimming left V 0 bases short and J 9 bases short, with 11 bases between. CDR1 and CDR2 from the germline V gene are MNHEY and SMNVEV (reference sequence). There are 13 residues in the CDR3. The chain recombines TRBV27 with TRBJ1-1; TRBD1 might be the D (5 bases). This sample comprised CD4+ or CD8+ T cells sorted from blood, obtained in a trial of the OX40 agonist ivuxolimab. The sequence was obtained from an adult with an advanced solid tumor such as melanoma, head and neck, liver or kidney cancer. The CDR3: CASSLSSGTKAFF. In nucleotides, the CDR3 is TGTGCCAGCAGTTTATCATCCGGGACGAAAGCTTTCTTT.